This entry is about one T cell receptor (beta chain). Its antigen is still unknown. Selection for sequencing was limited to patients who had shown CD8+CD57+ cell expansion by flow cytometry. Patients had received no therapy at the time of blood sampling. The germline V gene encodes CDR1 SGDLS and CDR2 YYNGEE. CDR3 length: 15 amino acids. Trimming took 3 bases from V and 0 from J, leaving 13 bases between them. This sample was included in a study of CD8+CD57+ T cells in acquired aplastic anemia. Background on the study: CD4+ and CD8+ cells, once sorted, gave DNA averaging roughly 3 ug.

General study points: Found in both controls and patients were some 31 CD8+ CDR3 sequences.

Genomic DNA provided the template from which TCR beta VDJ and CDR3 profiles were obtained. Each CDR3 protein is one row after TCRdb ran MiXCR on the reads. This table has about 470,000 distinct CDR3 sequences, around 30% appearing once. Sequenced material: sorted CD4+, CD8+, or CD8+CD57+ T cells (not recorded which) from PBMCs. The V and J genes are TRBV9 and TRBJ2-7; no reliable D call. This TCR was sampled from a human donor with aplastic anemia. The CDR3 nucleotides are TGTGCCAGCAGCGCCCGGACGGGTAGCTCCTACGAGCAGTACTTC. It codes for CASSARTGSSYEQYF.